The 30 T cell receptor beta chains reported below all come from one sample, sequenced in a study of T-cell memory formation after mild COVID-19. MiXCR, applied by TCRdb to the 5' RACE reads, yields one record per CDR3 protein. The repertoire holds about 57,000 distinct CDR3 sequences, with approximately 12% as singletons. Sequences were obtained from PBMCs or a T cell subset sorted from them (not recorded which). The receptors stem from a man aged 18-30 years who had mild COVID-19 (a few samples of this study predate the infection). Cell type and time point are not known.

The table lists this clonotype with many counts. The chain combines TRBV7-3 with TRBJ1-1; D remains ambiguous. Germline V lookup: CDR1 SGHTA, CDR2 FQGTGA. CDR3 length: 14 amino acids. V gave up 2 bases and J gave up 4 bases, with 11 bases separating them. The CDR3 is CASSLGPTSTEAFF. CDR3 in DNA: TGTGCCAGCAGCTTAGGACCCACGAGCACTGAAGCTTTCTTT. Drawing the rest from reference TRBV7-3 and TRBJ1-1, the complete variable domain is GAGVSQTPSNKVTEKGKYVELRCDPISGHTALYWYRQSLGQGPEFLIYFQGTGAADDSGLPNDRFFAVRPEGSVSTLKIQRTERGDSAVYLCASSLGPTSTEAFFGQGTRLTVV.

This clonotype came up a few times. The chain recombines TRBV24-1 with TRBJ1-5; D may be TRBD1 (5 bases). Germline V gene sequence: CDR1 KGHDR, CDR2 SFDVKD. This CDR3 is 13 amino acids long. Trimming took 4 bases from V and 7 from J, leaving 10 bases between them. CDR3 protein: CATSERGEQPQHF. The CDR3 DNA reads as TGTGCCACCAGTGAGAGGGGAGAACAGCCCCAGCATTTT.

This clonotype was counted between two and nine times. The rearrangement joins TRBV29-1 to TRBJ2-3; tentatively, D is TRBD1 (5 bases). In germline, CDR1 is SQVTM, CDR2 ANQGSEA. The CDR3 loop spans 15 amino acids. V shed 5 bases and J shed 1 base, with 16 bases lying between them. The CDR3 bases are TGCAGCGTTACCACGACCAGGGCAGGCACAGATACGCAGTATTTT. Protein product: CSVTTTRAGTDTQYF.

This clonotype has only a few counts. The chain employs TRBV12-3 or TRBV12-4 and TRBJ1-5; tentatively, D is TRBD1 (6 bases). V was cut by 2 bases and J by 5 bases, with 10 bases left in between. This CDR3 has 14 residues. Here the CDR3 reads CASSLRGSDQPQHF. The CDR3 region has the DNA TGTGCCAGCAGTTTAAGGGGGAGTGATCAGCCCCAGCATTTT.

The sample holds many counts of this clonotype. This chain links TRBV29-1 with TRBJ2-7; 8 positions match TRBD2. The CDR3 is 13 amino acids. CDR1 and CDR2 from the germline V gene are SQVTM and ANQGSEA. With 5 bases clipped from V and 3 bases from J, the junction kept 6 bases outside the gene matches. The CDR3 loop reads CSVLLAGRYEQYV. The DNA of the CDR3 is TGCAGCGTTTTGTTAGCGGGGCGCTACGAGCAGTACGTC.

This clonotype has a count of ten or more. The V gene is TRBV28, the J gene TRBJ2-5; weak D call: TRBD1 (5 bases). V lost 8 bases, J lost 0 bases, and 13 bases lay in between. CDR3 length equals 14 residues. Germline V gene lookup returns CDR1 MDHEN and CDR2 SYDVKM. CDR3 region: CASGIRTYQETQYF. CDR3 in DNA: TGTGCCAGCGGTATCCGGACATACCAAGAGACCCAGTACTTC.

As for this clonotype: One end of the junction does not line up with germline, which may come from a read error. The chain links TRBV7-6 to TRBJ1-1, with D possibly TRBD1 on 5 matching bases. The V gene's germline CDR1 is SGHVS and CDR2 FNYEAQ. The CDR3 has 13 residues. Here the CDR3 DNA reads TGTGCCAGCAGCTACGGGGGGAACATTGAAGCTTTCTTT. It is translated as CASSYGGNIEAFF.

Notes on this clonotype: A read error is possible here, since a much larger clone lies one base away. CDR3 DNA sequence: TGTGCCAGCAGCCACGAGGGCCTAGCATATGAGACCCAGTACTTC. Residues: CASSHEGLAYETQYF. The J gene is TRBJ2-5, the V gene TRBV7-2; TRBD2 is a possible D gene (5 bases). Trimming removed 5 bases from V and 5 bases from J, with 18 bases in between. Germline V gives CDR1 SGHTA, CDR2 FQGNSA. The CDR3 is 15 residues long.

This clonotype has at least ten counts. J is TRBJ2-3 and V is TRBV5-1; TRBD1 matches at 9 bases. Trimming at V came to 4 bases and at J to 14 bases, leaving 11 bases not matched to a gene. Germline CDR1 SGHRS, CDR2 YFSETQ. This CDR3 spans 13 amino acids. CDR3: CASSVTRTGDGYF. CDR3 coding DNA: TGCGCCAGCAGCGTGACTCGGACAGGGGATGGGTATTTT.

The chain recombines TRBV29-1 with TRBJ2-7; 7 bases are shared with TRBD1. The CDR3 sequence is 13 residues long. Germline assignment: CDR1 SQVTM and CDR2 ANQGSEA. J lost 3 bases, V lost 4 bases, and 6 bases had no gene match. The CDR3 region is CSVAGTDYYEQYF. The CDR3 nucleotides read TGCAGCGTTGCCGGGACAGATTACTACGAGCAGTACTTC.

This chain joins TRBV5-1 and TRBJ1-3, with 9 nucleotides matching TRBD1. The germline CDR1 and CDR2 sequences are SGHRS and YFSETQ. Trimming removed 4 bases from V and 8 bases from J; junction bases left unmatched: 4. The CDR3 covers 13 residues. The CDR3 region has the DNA TGCGCCAGCAGCGCACAGGGGGCGGACACCATATATTTT. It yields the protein CASSAQGADTIYF.

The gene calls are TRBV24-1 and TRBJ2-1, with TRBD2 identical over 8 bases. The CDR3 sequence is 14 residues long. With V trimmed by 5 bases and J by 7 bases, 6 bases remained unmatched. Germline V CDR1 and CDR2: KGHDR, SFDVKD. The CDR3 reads CATSGGGYRNEQFF. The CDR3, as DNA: TGTGCCACCAGTGGCGGGGGGTATAGGAATGAGCAGTTCTTC.

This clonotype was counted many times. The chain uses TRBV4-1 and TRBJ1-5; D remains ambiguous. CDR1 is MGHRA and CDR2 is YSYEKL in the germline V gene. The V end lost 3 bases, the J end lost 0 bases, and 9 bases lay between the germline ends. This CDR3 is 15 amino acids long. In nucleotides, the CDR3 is TGCGCCAGCAGCCAGAGACACGTTAGCAATCAGCCCCAGCATTTT. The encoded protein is CASSQRHVSNQPQHF.

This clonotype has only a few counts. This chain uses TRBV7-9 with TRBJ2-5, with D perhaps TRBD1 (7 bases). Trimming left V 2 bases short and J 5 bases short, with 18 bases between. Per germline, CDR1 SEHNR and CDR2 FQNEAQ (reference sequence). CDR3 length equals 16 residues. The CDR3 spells CASSLSGQVRGETQYF. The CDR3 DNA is TGTGCCAGCAGCTTAAGTGGACAGGTCCGGGGGGAGACCCAGTACTTC.

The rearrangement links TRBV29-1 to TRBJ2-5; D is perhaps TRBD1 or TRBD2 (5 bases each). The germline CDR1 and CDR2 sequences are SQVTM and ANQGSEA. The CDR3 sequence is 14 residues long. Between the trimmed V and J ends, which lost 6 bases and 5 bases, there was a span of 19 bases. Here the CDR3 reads CSVDFPSREETQYF. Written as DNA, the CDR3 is TGCAGCGTCGACTTCCCCTCCAGGGAGGAGACCCAGTACTTC.

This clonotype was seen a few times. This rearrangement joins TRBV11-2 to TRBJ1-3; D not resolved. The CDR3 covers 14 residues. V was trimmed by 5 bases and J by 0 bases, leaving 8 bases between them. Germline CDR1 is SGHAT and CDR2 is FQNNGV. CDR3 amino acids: CASSQQFSGNTIYF. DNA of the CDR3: TGTGCCAGCAGCCAACAATTCTCTGGAAACACCATATATTTT. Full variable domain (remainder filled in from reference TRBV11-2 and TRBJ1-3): EAGVAQSPRYKIIEKRQSVAFWCNPISGHATLYWYQQILGQGPKLLIQFQNNGVVDDSQLPKDRFSAERLKGVDSTLKIQPAKLEDSAVYLCASSQQFSGNTIYFGEGSWLTVV.

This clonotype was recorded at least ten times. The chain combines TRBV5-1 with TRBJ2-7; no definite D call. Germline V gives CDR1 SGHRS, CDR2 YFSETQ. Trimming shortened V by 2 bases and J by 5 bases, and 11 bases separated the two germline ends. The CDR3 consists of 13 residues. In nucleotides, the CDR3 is TGCGCCAGCAGCTTCGGGCATCCCCACGAGCAGTACGTC. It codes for CASSFGHPHEQYV.

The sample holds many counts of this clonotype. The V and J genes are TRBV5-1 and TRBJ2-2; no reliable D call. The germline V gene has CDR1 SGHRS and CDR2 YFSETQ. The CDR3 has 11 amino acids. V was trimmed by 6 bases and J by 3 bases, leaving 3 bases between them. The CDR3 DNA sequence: TGCGCCAGCAAGGACACCGGGGAGCTGTTTTTT. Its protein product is CASKDTGELFF.

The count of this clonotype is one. The CDR3 is CASAVWGPDTQYF. The CDR3 DNA is TGTGCCTCCGCGGTGTGGGGTCCAGATACGCAGTATTTT. The V and J genes are TRBV10-3 and TRBJ2-3, with unresolved D. CDR1 is ENHRY and CDR2 is SYGVKD in the germline V gene. V was clipped by 11 bases and J by 4 bases, with 16 bases between them. This CDR3 region has 13 residues.

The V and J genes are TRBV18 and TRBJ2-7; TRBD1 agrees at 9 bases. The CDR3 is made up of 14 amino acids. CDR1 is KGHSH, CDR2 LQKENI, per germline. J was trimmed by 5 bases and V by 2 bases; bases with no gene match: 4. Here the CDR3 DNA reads TGTGCCAGCTCACCATCCGGGACAGGGAACGAGCAGTACTTC. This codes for CASSPSGTGNEQYF. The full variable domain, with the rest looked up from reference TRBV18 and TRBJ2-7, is NAGVMQNPRHLVRRRGQEARLRCSPMKGHSHVYWYRQLPEEGLKFMVYLQKENIIDESGMPKERFSAEFPKEGPSILRIQQVVRGDSAAYFCASSPSGTGNEQYFGPGTRLTVT.

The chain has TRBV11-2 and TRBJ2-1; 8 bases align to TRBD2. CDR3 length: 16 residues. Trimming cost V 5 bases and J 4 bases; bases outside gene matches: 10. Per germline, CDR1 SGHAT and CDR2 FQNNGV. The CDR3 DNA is TGTGCCAGCAGCCCCTTGGGACTAGTTAGGTACAATGAGCAGTTCTTC. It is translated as CASSPLGLVRYNEQFF.

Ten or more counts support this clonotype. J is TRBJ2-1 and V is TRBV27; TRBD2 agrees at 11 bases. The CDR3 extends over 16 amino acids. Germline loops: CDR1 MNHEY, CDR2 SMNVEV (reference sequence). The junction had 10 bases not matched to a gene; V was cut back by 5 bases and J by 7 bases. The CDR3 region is CASSPTSTSGANEQFF. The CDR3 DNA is TGTGCCAGCAGTCCAACATCGACTAGCGGGGCAAATGAGCAGTTCTTC.

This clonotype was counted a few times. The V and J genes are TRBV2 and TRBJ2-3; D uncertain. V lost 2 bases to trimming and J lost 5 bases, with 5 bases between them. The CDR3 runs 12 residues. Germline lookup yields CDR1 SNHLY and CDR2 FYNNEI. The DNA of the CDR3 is TGTGCCAGCAGTGAACTGGAAGATACGCAGTATTTT. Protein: CASSELEDTQYF.

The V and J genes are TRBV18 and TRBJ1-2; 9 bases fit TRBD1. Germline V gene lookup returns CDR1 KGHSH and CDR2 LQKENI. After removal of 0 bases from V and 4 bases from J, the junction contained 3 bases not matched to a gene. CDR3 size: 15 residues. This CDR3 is CASSPPDRGIYGYTF. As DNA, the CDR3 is TGTGCCAGCTCACCACCGGACAGGGGCATCTATGGCTACACCTTC.

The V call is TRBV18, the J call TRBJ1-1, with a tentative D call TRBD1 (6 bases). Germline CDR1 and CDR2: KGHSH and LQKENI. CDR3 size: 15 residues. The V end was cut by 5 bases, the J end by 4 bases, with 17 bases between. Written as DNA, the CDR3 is TGTGCCAGCTCAGCACACCGAAGGGGGGGCACTGAAGCTTTCTTT. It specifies CASSAHRRGGTEAFF. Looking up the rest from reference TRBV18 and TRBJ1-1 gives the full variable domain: NAGVMQNPRHLVRRRGQEARLRCSPMKGHSHVYWYRQLPEEGLKFMVYLQKENIIDESGMPKERFSAEFPKEGPSILRIQQVVRGDSAAYFCASSAHRRGGTEAFFGQGTRLTVV.

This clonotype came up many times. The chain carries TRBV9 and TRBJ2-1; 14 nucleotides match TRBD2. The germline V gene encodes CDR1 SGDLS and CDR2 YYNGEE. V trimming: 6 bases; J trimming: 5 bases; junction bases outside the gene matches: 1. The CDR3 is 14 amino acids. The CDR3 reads CASTTSGGDNEQFF. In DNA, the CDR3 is TGTGCCAGCACGACTAGCGGGGGGGACAATGAGCAGTTCTTC.

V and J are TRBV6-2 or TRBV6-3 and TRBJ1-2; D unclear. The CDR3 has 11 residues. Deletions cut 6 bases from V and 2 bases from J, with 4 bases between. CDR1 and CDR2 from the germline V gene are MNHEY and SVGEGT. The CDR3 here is CASRDNYGYTF. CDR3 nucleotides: TGTGCCAGCAGGGACAACTATGGCTACACCTTC.

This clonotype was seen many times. The CDR3 protein is CASSLEPGRIIFGELFF. The DNA of the CDR3 is TGTGCCAGCAGCTTAGAACCAGGGCGGATCATATTCGGGGAGCTGTTTTTT. The chain combines TRBV7-2 with TRBJ2-2; possibly TRBD1 for D (5 bases). CDR3 size: 17 residues. With 1 base removed from V and 7 bases from J, the gap between germline ends came to 19 bases. Germline V gene lookup returns CDR1 SGHTA and CDR2 FQGNSA.

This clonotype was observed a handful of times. The CDR3 DNA follows: TGTGCCAGCAGCTTTAAAAGGAACACTGAAGCTTTCTTT. This encodes CASSFKRNTEAFF. The chain combines TRBV7-2 with TRBJ1-1, with no clear D. Germline CDR1 and CDR2: SGHTA and FQGNSA. V was clipped by 3 bases and J by 1 base, with 6 bases between them. This CDR3 comprises 13 residues.

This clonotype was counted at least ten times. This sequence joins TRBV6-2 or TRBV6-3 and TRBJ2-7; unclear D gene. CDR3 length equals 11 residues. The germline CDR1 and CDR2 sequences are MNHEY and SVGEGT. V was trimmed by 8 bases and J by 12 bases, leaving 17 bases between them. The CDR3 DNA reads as TGTGCCAGCGGATACGGGCCGACACCGTACGTC. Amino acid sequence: CASGYGPTPYV.